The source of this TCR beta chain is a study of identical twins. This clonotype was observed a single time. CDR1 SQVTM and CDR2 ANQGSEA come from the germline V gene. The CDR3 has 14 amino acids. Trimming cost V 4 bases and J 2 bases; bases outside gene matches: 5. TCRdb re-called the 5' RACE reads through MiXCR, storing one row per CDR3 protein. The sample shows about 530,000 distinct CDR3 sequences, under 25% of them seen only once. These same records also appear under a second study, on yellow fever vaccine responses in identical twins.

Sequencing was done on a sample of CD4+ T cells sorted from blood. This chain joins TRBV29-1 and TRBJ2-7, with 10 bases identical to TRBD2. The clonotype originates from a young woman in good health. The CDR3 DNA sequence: TGCAGCGTTGTTCCGGGACTAGCGCCCTACGAGCAGTACTTC. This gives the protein CSVVPGLAPYEQYF.